This note documents a single TCR beta chain sequence. Its recognized antigen is unknown. The sample holds no much larger clone one base away, and base qualities are not on file. This entry is derived from a study of cytomegalovirus exposure and HLA in healthy donors (dated by TCRdb to the late 2010s). Study-level background: According to an earlier analysis of a few hundred of the donors, some 180 million T cells yielded 120 million or so unique TCR beta sequences and about 300 Gb of sequence data. Roughly 300 gigabases of sequencing data and 70 million to 95 million unique TCR sequences made up an early release that covered fewer than 650 HLA-typed donors. Among the roughly 400 genotyped donors, around 79% belonged to the genetic ancestry cluster associated with self-reported Caucasian donors. The study was designed to test whether signatures of past pathogen exposure could be identified by cataloging public T cell receptors. Using immunosequencing, the study profiled T cell repertoires from some 670 subjects and related those repertoires to cytomegalovirus serostatus. Besides the first cohort of around 700 subjects, a separate validation cohort made up of over a hundred different subjects was used. High-throughput TCR immunosequencing, statistical association of individual TCRs with disease status, and machine learning were combined to predict cytomegalovirus infection status. To study patterns of TCR occurrence, a later analysis re-analyzed previously published TCR beta repertoires from more than 550 donors and added high-resolution HLA genotyping. Rather than drawing on any new phenotypic data, the later analysis identified candidate immune exposures from TCR beta sequences and the way those sequences occurred across donors. In an earlier analysis of 550 to 700 of the donors, high-throughput TCR beta sequencing was used to judge whether each TCR beta V gene segment behaved as functional or pseudogenic. Donor age, sex, ethnicity and CMV serostatus were compiled together with the repertoire data. A later genetic analysis took genome-wide SNP genotypes for about 55% of the roughly 670 donors and used that subset as a discovery cohort. Every repertoire in the discovery cohort had been generated on one and the same sequencing platform. Class I and class II HLA loci were covered by the typing at four-digit resolution. The number of donors typed differed by locus, with roughly 629-640 for A, B, C, DRB1 and DQB1, more than 500 for DQA1, over 600 for DPA1, and approximately 470 for DPB1. Because of strong linkage in the cohort, roughly five DR-DQ haplotypes were treated as single units for association and clustering. Among some 400 genotyped donors of the cohort, an average of roughly 230,000 unique TCR beta nucleotide sequences was sequenced per donor, of which about 20% were non-productive. The research as a whole found: A further reported finding was that TCR beta sequences accurately predicted the HLA-A and HLA-B alleles for most subjects in the first cohort. It was suggested by the authors that the approach could potentially be generalized to other disease states and immunological phenotypes. Most TCR sequences were seen in very few donors, while some public TCRs were found in many individuals. In an earlier analysis of fewer than 750 of the donors, most TCR beta V segments were observed in productive rearrangements about 87% or about 30% of the time, broadly matching IMGT annotations. In a later genetic analysis, a missense DCLRE1C variant was associated with V-gene and J-gene trimming of TCR beta chains, and the association was replicated in an independent cohort. CMV serostatus was the only immune exposure information available for the cohort. HLA typing was unavailable for some donors at each locus, so association tests used only the typed subset. In a later analysis, several top co-occurrence clusters were reported to appear linked to parvovirus B19, influenza, CMV and Epstein-Barr virus. Correlated functional status among segregating V segments might reflect linkage disequilibrium, but an unknown experimental factor could not be ruled out. In both the original and validation cohorts, the classifier was reported to diagnose cytomegalovirus status with high specificity and sensitivity. Strong co-occurrence of HLA alleles, especially DR and DQ, made assigning TCR associations to individual alleles difficult. In the study, approximately 150 TCR beta chains were listed as associated with cytomegalovirus. A later analysis found that HLA-associated TCR beta chains were more clonally expanded and had lower generation probabilities than equally common non-associated chains. Roughly uniform sequencing depth across donors was assumed in presence/absence analyses, although this assumption may not hold. In a later analysis, the rate of TCR association differed among HLA loci, with DRB1 alleles having the most associated TCRs and HLA-C alleles having the fewest. At a false discovery rate of 0.05, a later analysis linked 15,000 to 20,000 TCR beta sequences to specific HLA alleles. Because counts were too low, seventeen rarely observed V segments, including chromosome 9 orphons, were excluded from the earlier analysis of a few hundred of the donors. A cluster of highly shared sequence variants was judged likely to represent a technical artifact of the sequencing pipeline. A later genetic analysis reported fewer N-insertions in productive TCRs among donors in an Asian-associated ancestry cluster than the approximately 670-donor mean. Only TCR beta chains were sequenced in this cohort, and the absence of alpha or paired-chain data limited detectable features. In a later analysis, most CMV-associated TCR beta chains were found to appear HLA-restricted, with HLA associations seemingly driven largely by CMV exposure. In vitro tests confirmed that a few of the cytomegalovirus-associated TCR beta chains recognize cytomegalovirus antigens.

Library creation used the immunoSEQ multiplex PCR assay. For the multiplex PCR, a mixture combining 60 forward primers for TCR Vbeta segments and 13 reverse primers for TCR Jbeta segments was used. Amplification of the CDR3 region of rearranged TCR beta genes was performed with a multiplex PCR assay on genomic DNA. The amplified TCR beta libraries were sequenced on the Illumina HiSeq System as 87-base-pair reads. Concerning the study's data processing: A later analysis tallied tens of millions of unique TCR beta chains across the approximately 670 repertoires, and about 12 million of those chains were shared by two or more donors. Raw reads were error-corrected and collapsed into unique sequences with a nearest-neighbor algorithm that merged closely related sequences to remove PCR and sequencing errors. V, D and J gene segments were assigned by aligning CDR3 sequences to IMGT reference sequences. For a sequence to be retained, a match of at least six nucleotides to both a V gene segment and a J gene segment was required. Rearrangements were called productive when the CDR3 lacked stop codons and stayed in frame with V and J; all others were non-productive. Following IMGT convention, CDR3 was defined as the stretch from the second conserved V-encoded cysteine to the conserved J-encoded phenylalanine. In an earlier analysis of 587 of the donors, sequences lacking an unambiguous match to a single V gene segment were excluded. In an earlier analysis of a few hundred of the donors, V segments were called functional above 56.7% productive rearrangements and were called segregating when the between-donor standard deviation exceeded 5%. To diagnose cytomegalovirus status from the catalog of TCR beta chain sequences, a statistical classification framework was built. A later analysis assigned V and J genes by comparing TCR nucleotide sequences with IMGT/GENE-DB human TR gene sequences. In a later analysis, CDR3 sequences and most-parsimonious VDJ recombination scenarios were assigned using the TCRdist pipeline. In a later analysis, each TCR beta chain was defined by its CDR3 amino acid sequence together with its V-gene family, and reads lacking a unique V-gene family were excluded. In a later analysis, 500 to 700 highly shared, low-generation-probability nucleotide sequences were removed to address suspected cross-contamination and a sequencing artifact. For each public chain, a later analysis derived a clonal expansion index from normalized ranks of inferred template counts within each repertoire. In a later analysis, generation probabilities were computed using a VDJ recombination model fitted to out-of-frame rearrangements, and the results were checked against IGoR. A later analysis scored TCR-TCR, TCR-HLA and TCR-CMV co-occurrence with hypergeometric tests, applying a repertoire-size bias correction to TCR pairs. To estimate false discovery rates, a later analysis permuted the HLA or CMV assignments 20 times. In a later analysis, co-occurring TCRs were grouped using DBSCAN, and TCRdist sequence similarity was added for clustering within HLA-allele-positive subsets. For co-occurrence clustering, repertoires with fewer than 30,000 or more than 120,000 public chains were excluded, along with about five repertoires with anomalous nucleotide sharing. As stored in TCRdb, this immuneACCESS dataset retains in-frame rearrangements with V and J assigned. A fraction of the clones does not appear; measured against another copy, unresolved V genes explain less than half of the discrepancy, and the remainder lacks a known reason. That table gives V, J and clone size, and the DNA gave D and trimming. Recorded for this sample are roughly 180,000 clones; more than 75% of them occurred a single time. Roughly 2.5% of the sample belongs to the ten largest clones.

The cohort consisted of some 670 healthy bone marrow donors. At the time of sampling, all cohort members were nominally healthy, though unrecorded immune exposures were likely present. The donor tested CMV seropositive and was one of the 289 seropositive cohort members. Every donor gave a peripheral blood sample, and the peripheral blood mononuclear cells from that sample were used for TCR beta sequencing. Genomic DNA was extracted from the blood cell samples with the Qiagen DNeasy Blood Extraction Kit. This receptor was taken from a woman aged 30 to 39 in good health and CMV-seropositive. The sample taken for sequencing was PBMCs.

The CDR3 here reads CSVGTYNEQYF. The nucleotide sequence is given as TGCAGTGTAGGGACTTACAACGAGCAGTACTTC. The chain employs TRBV20-1 and TRBJ2-7; the D gene is perhaps TRBD2, on 6 matching bases. The germline V gene (reference sequence) specifies DFQATT as CDR1 and SNEGSKA as CDR2. V is cut by 7 bases and J by 5 bases, and the space between the germline ends is 12 bases. Counted from cysteine to phenylalanine, this CDR3 has 11 amino acids. This entry keeps only the CDR3 DNA: 33 bases, framed from base 1.